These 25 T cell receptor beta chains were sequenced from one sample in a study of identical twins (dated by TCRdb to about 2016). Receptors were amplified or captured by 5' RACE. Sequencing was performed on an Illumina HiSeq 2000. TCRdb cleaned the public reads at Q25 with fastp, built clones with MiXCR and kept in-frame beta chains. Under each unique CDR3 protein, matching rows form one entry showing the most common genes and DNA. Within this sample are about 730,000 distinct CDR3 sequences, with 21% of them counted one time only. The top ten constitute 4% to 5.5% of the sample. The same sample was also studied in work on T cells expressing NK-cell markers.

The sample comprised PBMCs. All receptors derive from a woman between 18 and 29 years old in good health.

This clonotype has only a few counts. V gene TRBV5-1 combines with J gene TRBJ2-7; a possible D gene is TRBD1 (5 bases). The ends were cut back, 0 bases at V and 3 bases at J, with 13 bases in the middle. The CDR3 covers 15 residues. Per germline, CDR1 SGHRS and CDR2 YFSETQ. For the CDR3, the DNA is TGCGCCAGCAGCTTGGGTCTTGGCAGGGACTACGAGCAGTACTTC. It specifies CASSLGLGRDYEQYF.

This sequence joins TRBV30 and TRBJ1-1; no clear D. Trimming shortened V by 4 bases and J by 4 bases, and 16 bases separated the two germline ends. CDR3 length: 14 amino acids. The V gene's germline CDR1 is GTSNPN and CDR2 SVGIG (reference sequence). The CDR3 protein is CAWNREVKRTEAFF. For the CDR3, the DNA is TGTGCCTGGAACCGCGAGGTGAAGCGCACTGAAGCTTTCTTT.

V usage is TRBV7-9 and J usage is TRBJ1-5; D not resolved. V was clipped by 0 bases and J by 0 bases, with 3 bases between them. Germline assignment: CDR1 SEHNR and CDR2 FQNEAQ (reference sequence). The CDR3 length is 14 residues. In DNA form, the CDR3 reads TGTGCCAGCAGCTTAGCCAGTAGCAATCAGCCCCAGCATTTT. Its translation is CASSLASSNQPQHF.

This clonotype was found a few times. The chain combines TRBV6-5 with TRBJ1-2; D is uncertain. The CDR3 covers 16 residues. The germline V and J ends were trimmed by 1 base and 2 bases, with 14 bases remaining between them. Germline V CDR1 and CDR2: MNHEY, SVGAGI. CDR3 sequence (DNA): TGTGCCAGCAGTTACTTCTCTCTCGGGGAAAACTATGGCTACACCTTC. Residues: CASSYFSLGENYGYTF.

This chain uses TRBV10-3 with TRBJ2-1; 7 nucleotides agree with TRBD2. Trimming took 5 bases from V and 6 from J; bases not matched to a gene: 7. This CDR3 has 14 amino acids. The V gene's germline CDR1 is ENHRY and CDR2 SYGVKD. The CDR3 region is CAISPKGGVNEQFF. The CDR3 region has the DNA TGTGCCATCAGTCCTAAGGGAGGGGTCAATGAGCAGTTCTTC.

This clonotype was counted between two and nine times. The CDR3 nucleotides read TGTGCCATCAGTGGGGGAGGGGTAGCAAATGAGCAGTTCTTC. Protein sequence: CAISGGGVANEQFF. The J gene is TRBJ2-1, the V gene TRBV10-3, with 7 bases that match TRBD2. Germline V lookup: CDR1 ENHRY, CDR2 SYGVKD. V shed 4 bases and J 7 bases; nucleotides not matched to a gene: 7. This CDR3 contains 14 residues.

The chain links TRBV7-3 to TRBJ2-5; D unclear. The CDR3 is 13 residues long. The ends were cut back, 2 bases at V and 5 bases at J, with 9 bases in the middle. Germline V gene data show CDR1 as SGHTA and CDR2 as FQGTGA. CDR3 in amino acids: CASSLSSLETQYF. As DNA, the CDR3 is TGTGCCAGCAGCTTATCTAGTCTGGAGACCCAGTACTTC.

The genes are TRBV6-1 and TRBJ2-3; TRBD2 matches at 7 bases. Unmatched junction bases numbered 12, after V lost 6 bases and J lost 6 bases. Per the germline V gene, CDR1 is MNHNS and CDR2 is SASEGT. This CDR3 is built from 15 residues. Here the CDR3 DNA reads TGTGCCAGCAGCCCCATGGCCGGGGGGTCGGATACGCAGTATTTT. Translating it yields CASSPMAGGSDTQYF.

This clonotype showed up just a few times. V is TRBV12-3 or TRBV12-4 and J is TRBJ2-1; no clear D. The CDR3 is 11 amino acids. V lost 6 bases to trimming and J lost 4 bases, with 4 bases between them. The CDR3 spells CASRQYNEQFF. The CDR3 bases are TGTGCCAGCAGGCAATACAATGAGCAGTTCTTC.

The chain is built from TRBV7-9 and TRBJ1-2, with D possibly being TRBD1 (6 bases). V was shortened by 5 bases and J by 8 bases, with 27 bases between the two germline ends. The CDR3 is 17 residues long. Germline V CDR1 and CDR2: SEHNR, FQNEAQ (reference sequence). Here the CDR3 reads CASSQGTGQRQLHGYTF. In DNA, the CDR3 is TGTGCCAGCAGCCAAGGAACGGGACAAAGACAACTCCACGGCTACACCTTC.

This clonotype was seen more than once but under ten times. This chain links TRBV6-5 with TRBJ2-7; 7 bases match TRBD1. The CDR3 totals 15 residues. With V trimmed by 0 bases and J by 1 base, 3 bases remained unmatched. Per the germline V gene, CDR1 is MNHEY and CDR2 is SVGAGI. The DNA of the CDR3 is TGTGCCAGCAGTTACTCGAACAGGGGATCCTACGAGCAGTACTTC. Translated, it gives CASSYSNRGSYEQYF.

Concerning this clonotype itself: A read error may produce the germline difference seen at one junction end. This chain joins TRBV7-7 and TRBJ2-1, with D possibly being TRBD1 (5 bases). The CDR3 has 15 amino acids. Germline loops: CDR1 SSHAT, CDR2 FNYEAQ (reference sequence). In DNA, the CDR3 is TGTGCTAGCAGCTTAGAGGTAGGGGCGGACAATGAGCAGTTCTTC. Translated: CASSLEVGADNEQFF.

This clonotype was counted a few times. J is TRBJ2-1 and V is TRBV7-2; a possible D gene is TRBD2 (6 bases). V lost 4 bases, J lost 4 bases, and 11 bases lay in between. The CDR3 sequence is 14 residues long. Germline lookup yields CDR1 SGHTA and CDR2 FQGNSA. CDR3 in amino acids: CASSSPGLYNEQFF. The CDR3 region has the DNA TGTGCCAGCAGCTCGCCGGGACTGTACAATGAGCAGTTCTTC.

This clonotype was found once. CDR3 amino acids: CASSSTTPNYEQYF. The DNA of the CDR3 is TGTGCCAGCAGTTCCACGACTCCCAACTACGAGCAGTACTTC. V and J are TRBV6-5 and TRBJ2-7; D is ambiguous. CDR1 is MNHEY and CDR2 is SVGAGI in the germline V gene. The CDR3 consists of 14 residues. Trimming pared 4 bases from V and 3 bases from J, leaving 13 bases between.

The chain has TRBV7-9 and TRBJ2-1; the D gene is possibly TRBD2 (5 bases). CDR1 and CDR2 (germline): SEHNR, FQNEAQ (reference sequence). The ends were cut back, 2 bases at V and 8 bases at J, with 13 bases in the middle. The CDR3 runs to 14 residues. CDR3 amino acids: CASSLQGLGDEQFF. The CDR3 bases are TGTGCCAGCAGCTTACAAGGGCTCGGGGATGAGCAGTTCTTC.

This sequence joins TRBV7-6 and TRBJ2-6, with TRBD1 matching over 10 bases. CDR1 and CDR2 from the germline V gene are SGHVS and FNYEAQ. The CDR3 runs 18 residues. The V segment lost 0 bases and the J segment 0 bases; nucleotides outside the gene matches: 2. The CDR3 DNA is TGTGCCAGCAGCTTAGCGCGGACAGGGGGCTCTGGGGCCAACGTCCTGACTTTC. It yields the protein CASSLARTGGSGANVLTF.

The CDR3 protein is CASSPETSSRNEQFF. Written as DNA, the CDR3 is TGTGCCAGCAGCCCAGAGACTAGTTCTAGGAATGAGCAGTTCTTC. This rearrangement joins TRBV9 to TRBJ2-1; D is perhaps TRBD2 (6 bases). The V gene lost 4 bases and the J gene lost 7 bases, with 18 bases spanning the gap. Germline CDR1 is SGDLS and CDR2 is YYNGEE. The CDR3 totals 15 residues.

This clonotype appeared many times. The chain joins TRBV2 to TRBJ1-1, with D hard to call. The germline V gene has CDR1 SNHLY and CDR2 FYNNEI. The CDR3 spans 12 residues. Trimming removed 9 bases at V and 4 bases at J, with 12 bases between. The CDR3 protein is CARARKGTEAFF. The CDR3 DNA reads TGTGCCAGGGCCAGGAAGGGCACTGAAGCTTTCTTT.

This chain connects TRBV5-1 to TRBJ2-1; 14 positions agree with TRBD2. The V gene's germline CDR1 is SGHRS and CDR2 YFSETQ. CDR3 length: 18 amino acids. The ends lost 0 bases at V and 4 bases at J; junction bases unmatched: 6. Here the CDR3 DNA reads TGCGCCAGCAGCTTGGGATGGACTAGCGGGAGGTATTACAATGAGCAGTTCTTC. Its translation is CASSLGWTSGRYYNEQFF.

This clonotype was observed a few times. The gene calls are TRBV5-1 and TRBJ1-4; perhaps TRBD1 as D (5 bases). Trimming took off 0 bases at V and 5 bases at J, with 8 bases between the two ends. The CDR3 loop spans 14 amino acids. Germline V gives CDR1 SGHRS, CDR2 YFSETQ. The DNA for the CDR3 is TGCGCCAGCAGCTTGGGACAGCCGAATGAAAAACTGTTTTTT. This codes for CASSLGQPNEKLFF.

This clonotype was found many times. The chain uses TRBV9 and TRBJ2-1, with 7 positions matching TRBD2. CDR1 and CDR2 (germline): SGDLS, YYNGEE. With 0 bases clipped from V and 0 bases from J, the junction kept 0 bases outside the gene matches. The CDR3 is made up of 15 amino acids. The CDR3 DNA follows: TGTGCCAGCAGCGTAGGCGGGGGCTCCTACAATGAGCAGTTCTTC. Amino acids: CASSVGGGSYNEQFF.

CDR3 loop: CASSLSGVSGVEQYF. For the CDR3, the DNA is TGTGCCAGCAGCTTAAGTGGGGTCTCTGGGGTCGAGCAGTACTTC. V usage is TRBV7-9 and J usage is TRBJ2-7; no clear D gene. The CDR3 totals 15 residues. The V end lost 2 bases, the J end lost 6 bases, and 17 bases lay between the germline ends. Germline CDR1 is SEHNR and CDR2 is FQNEAQ (reference sequence).

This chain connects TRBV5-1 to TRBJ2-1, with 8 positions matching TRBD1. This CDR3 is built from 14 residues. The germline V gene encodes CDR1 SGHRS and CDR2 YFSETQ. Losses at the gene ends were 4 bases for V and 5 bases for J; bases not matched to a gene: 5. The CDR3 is CASSLGQGNNEQFF. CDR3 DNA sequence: TGCGCCAGCAGCCTAGGACAGGGAAACAATGAGCAGTTCTTC.

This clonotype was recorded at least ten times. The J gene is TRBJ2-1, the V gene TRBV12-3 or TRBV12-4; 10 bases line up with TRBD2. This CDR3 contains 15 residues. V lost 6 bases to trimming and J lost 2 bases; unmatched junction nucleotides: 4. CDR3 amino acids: CASSPGLAAYNEQFF. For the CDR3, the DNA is TGTGCCAGCAGCCCCGGACTAGCGGCCTACAATGAGCAGTTCTTC.

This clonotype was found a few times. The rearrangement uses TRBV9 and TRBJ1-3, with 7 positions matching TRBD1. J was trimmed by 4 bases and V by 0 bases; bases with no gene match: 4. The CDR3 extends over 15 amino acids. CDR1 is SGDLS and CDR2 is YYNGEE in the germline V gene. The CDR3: CASSVGSTGGNTIYF. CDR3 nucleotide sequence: TGTGCCAGCAGCGTAGGATCGACAGGGGGAAACACCATATATTTT.